The 31 T cell receptor beta chains below were found in one sample sequenced in a study of T cell responses to AZD1222 COVID-19 vaccine. Sequenced by immunoSEQ multiplex PCR; TCRdb stores in-frame clones only, minus some. The table includes nearly 110,000 clones, 87% detected once. Sequencing was performed on peripheral blood, taken on day 0 of AZD1222 vaccination. The receptors were sampled from an adult in good health.

This chain uses TRBV7-2 with TRBJ1-6, with a possible D match to TRBD1 (6 bases). CDR1 is SGHTA, CDR2 FQGNSA, per germline. V lost 5 bases, J lost 0 bases, and 17 bases lay in between. The CDR3 length is 18 residues. In DNA, the CDR3 is TGTGCCAGCAGCCCTACAGGGTCCCTAAGCTCCTATAATTCACCCCTCCACTTT. Amino acid sequence: CASSPTGSLSSYNSPLHF. Full variable domain (rest looked up from reference TRBV7-2 and TRBJ1-6): GAGVSQSPSNKVTEKGKDVELRCDPISGHTALYWYRQSLGQGLEFLIYFQGNSAPDKSGLPSDRFSAERTGGSVSTLTIQRTQQEDSAVYLCASSPTGSLSSYNSPLHFGNGTRLTVT.

The chain couples TRBV9 to TRBJ1-2; unclear D gene. With 3 bases removed from V and 4 bases from J, the gap between germline ends came to 4 bases. Germline values: CDR1 SGDLS, CDR2 YYNGEE. CDR3 length: 11 residues. The CDR3 reads CASSGTYGYTF. CDR3 nucleotide sequence: TGTGCCAGCAGCGGGACCTATGGCTACACCTTC.

The chain recombines TRBV7-9 with TRBJ1-1; D not certain. Trimming took 1 base from V and 1 from J, leaving 4 bases between them. CDR1 and CDR2 (germline): SEHNR, FQNEAQ (reference sequence). CDR3 size: 13 residues. CDR3 coding DNA: TGTGCCAGCAGCTTAGTCACGAACACTGAAGCTTTCTTT. This codes for CASSLVTNTEAFF. The full variable domain, in which reference TRBV7-9 and TRBJ1-1 provide the parts outside the CDR3, is DTGVSQNPRHKITKRGQNVTFRCDPISEHNRLYWYRQTLGQGPEFLTYFQNEAQLEKSRLLSDRFSAERPKGSFSTLEIQRTEQGDSAMYLCASSLVTNTEAFFGQGTRLTVV.

As for this clone: At one end the junction does not follow the germline gene, possibly because of a read error. This chain uses TRBV30 with TRBJ2-5; D is perhaps TRBD1 (5 bases). The CDR3 covers 13 residues. Germline V gives CDR1 GTSNPN, CDR2 SVGIG (reference sequence). The CDR3 nucleotides are TGTGCCTGGAGTGTACAGCCGACAGAGGCCCAGTACTTC. It encodes CAWSVQPTEAQYF.

The V call is TRBV18, the J call TRBJ1-4; D might be TRBD1 (5 bases). In germline, CDR1 is KGHSH, CDR2 LQKENI. The CDR3 sequence is 13 residues long. V lost 5 bases to trimming and J lost 5 bases, with 9 bases between them. The CDR3 protein is CASSGTGNEKLFF. CDR3 nucleotides: TGTGCCAGCTCAGGGACGGGGAATGAAAAACTGTTTTTT.

The chain recombines TRBV23-1 with TRBJ1-6, with D hard to call. TRBV23-1 is given ORF status, its function remaining uncertain. The V end lost 4 bases, the J end lost 0 bases, and 13 bases lay between the germline ends. The CDR3 totals 17 residues. CDR3: CASSRTAEGSYNSPLHF. For the CDR3, the DNA is TGCGCCAGCAGTCGCACCGCAGAGGGCTCCTATAATTCACCCCTCCACTTT.

V and J are TRBV5-4 and TRBJ2-7; D might be TRBD1 (6 bases). Germline V gives CDR1 SGHNT, CDR2 YYREEE (reference sequence). This CDR3 has 14 amino acids. Trimming stripped 3 bases from V and 3 bases from J, with 13 bases between. This chain's CDR3 is CASSYEGGIYEQYF. The CDR3 DNA reads as TGTGCCAGCAGCTATGAAGGGGGAATCTACGAGCAGTACTTC.

The chain couples TRBV6-1 to TRBJ2-5; either TRBD1 or TRBD2 may fit D (6 bases each). Germline CDR1 and CDR2: MNHNS and SASEGT. This CDR3 spans 15 amino acids. Trimming removed 0 bases at V and 5 bases at J, with 13 bases between. Here the CDR3 DNA reads TGTGCCAGCAGTGAAGCGCCGGGGGCCAGGGAGACCCAGTACTTC. It specifies CASSEAPGARETQYF.

The chain couples TRBV5-1 to TRBJ2-5; a possible D gene is TRBD2 (6 bases). V shed 4 bases and J shed 3 bases, with 13 bases lying between them. Germline CDR1 reads SGHRS; CDR2 reads YFSETQ. This CDR3 has 14 amino acids. CDR3 sequence reads: CASSPGWGEETQYF. CDR3 nucleotides: TGCGCCAGCAGCCCGGGATGGGGGGAAGAGACCCAGTACTTC. Variable domain in full (rest from reference TRBV5-1 and TRBJ2-5): KAGVTQTPRYLIKTRGQQVTLSCSPISGHRSVSWYQQTPGQGLQFLFEYFSETQRNKGNFPGRFSGRQFSNSRSEMNVSTLELGDSALYLCASSPGWGEETQYFGPGTRLLVL.

The chain recombines TRBV3-1 (or the pseudogene TRBV3-2) with TRBJ2-3, with 13 bases fitting TRBD2. Germline CDR1 and CDR2: LGHDT and YNNKEL (reference sequence). This CDR3 region has 17 residues. Losses at the gene ends were 4 bases for V and 2 bases for J; bases not matched to a gene: 6. CDR3 residues: CASSRLAGGIVTDTQYF. The CDR3, as DNA: TGTGCCAGCAGCCGACTAGCGGGGGGTATCGTCACAGATACGCAGTATTTT.

The chain joins TRBV11-2 to TRBJ2-1; tentative D call: TRBD1 (6 bases). From germline, CDR1 is SGHAT and CDR2 FQNNGV. With 1 base removed from V and 6 bases from J, the gap between germline ends came to 16 bases. CDR3 size: 16 residues. The CDR3 bases are TGTGCCAGCAGCTTAGTTCGTTTTCGGACAGTCAATGAGCAGTTCTTC. Protein sequence: CASSLVRFRTVNEQFF.

The V and J genes are TRBV18 and TRBJ2-7; TRBD1 matches 8 bases. The CDR3 is 15 residues long. CDR1 KGHSH and CDR2 LQKENI come from the germline V gene. J gave up 3 bases and V 3 bases, and 7 bases lay outside the gene matches. The CDR3 nucleotides read TGTGCCAGCTCACCTAGGACAGGGACAGACTACGAGCAGTACTTC. As protein: CASSPRTGTDYEQYF.

The rearrangement joins TRBV7-9 to TRBJ1-5; TRBD1 is a possible D gene (6 bases). The CDR3 length is 15 residues. V was pared by 5 bases and J by 2 bases, with 13 bases between. Germline CDR1 and CDR2: SEHNR and FQNEAQ (reference sequence). The CDR3 is CASSSTGLGNQPQHF. In DNA form, the CDR3 reads TGTGCCAGCAGCAGTACAGGGTTGGGCAATCAGCCCCAGCATTTT.

This clone was counted a few times. The chain carries TRBV9 and TRBJ1-5, with D perhaps TRBD1 (5 bases). With 7 bases removed from V and 15 bases from J, the gap between germline ends came to 14 bases. CDR1 and CDR2 (germline): SGDLS, YYNGEE. The CDR3 has 10 residues. The CDR3 loop is CASDSTRGHF. CDR3 DNA: TGTGCCAGCGATTCCACGAGGGGGCATTTT.

The chain employs TRBV19 and TRBJ1-1, with a tentative D call TRBD1 (5 bases). With 5 bases removed from V and 4 bases from J, the gap between germline ends came to 17 bases. From germline, CDR1 is LNHDA and CDR2 SQIVND (reference sequence). The CDR3 spans 15 residues. DNA of the CDR3: TGTGCCAGTAGTGTTCGCCAGGGTGTCGTCACTGAAGCTTTCTTT. Its translation is CASSVRQGVVTEAFF.

The V gene is TRBV4-3, the J gene TRBJ1-1; possible D gene TRBD1, 6 bases. In germline, CDR1 is LGHNA, CDR2 YSLEER. The ends were cut back, 0 bases at V and 4 bases at J, with 12 bases in the middle. The CDR3 runs to 15 residues. CDR3 region: CASSQDDQGPTEAFF. The DNA for the CDR3 is TGCGCCAGCAGCCAAGATGACCAGGGGCCCACTGAAGCTTTCTTT.

This sequence joins TRBV5-1 and TRBJ2-1; TRBD2 might be the D (6 bases). Trimming pared 2 bases from V and 6 bases from J, leaving 9 bases between. This CDR3 is 13 amino acids long. Germline V CDR1 and CDR2: SGHRS, YFSETQ. CDR3 sequence reads: CASSFGLTNEQFF. In DNA, the CDR3 is TGCGCCAGCAGCTTCGGACTAACCAATGAGCAGTTCTTC.

The gene calls are TRBV9 and TRBJ2-3; TRBD2 aligns across 11 bases. CDR1 is SGDLS and CDR2 is YYNGEE in the germline V gene. V dropped 3 bases and J dropped 0; count of bases not matched to a gene: 6. This CDR3 spans 17 amino acids. The CDR3 region is CASSARGTSGSTDTQYF. The CDR3 nucleotides read TGTGCCAGCAGCGCAAGGGGGACTAGCGGTAGCACAGATACGCAGTATTTT.

The V and J genes are TRBV7-2 and TRBJ2-7; TRBD1 agrees at 8 bases. Losses at the gene ends were 5 bases for V and 2 bases for J; bases not matched to a gene: 5. Per germline, CDR1 SGHTA and CDR2 FQGNSA. The CDR3 covers 14 residues. In nucleotides, the CDR3 is TGTGCCAGCAGCCGCGCGGACAGGGCCTACGAGCAGTACTTC. It is translated as CASSRADRAYEQYF.

This rearrangement joins TRBV12-3 or TRBV12-4 to TRBJ1-6; D remains ambiguous. Trimming removed 6 bases from V and 10 bases from J, with 10 bases in between. CDR3 size: 12 residues. CDR3 amino acids: CASSLFGSPLHF. The CDR3 DNA follows: TGTGCCAGCAGCCTGTTCGGGTCACCCCTCCACTTT.

The chain couples TRBV7-2 to TRBJ1-6; D is unclear. The ends were cut back, 4 bases at V and 10 bases at J, with 8 bases in the middle. Germline values: CDR1 SGHTA, CDR2 FQGNSA. The CDR3 contains 12 residues. The CDR3: CASSSLISPLHF. The CDR3 coding sequence is TGTGCCAGCAGCTCTCTTATATCACCCCTCCACTTT.

The V gene is TRBV6-5, the J gene TRBJ1-3; 8 positions match TRBD1. This CDR3 has 14 residues. Losses at the gene ends were 8 bases for V and 4 bases for J; bases not matched to a gene: 7. Germline CDR1 reads MNHEY; CDR2 reads SVGAGI. The CDR3 nucleotides read TGTGCCAGCGGCCTCAGGGGGCCCGGAAACACCATATATTTT. It is translated as CASGLRGPGNTIYF.

This chain uses TRBV4-3 with TRBJ2-1, with D unresolved. Trimming took 1 base from V and 0 from J, leaving 10 bases between them. Germline lookup yields CDR1 LGHNA and CDR2 YSLEER. The CDR3 has 16 amino acids. For the CDR3, the DNA is TGCGCCAGCAGCCAAGGCGGCCCGAGCTCCTACAATGAGCAGTTCTTC. Residues: CASSQGGPSSYNEQFF.

J is TRBJ1-1 and V is TRBV6-2 or TRBV6-3, with D unclear. The CDR3 is made up of 15 amino acids. Looked up from germline, CDR1 is MNHEY and CDR2 is SVGEGT. The ends were cut back, 1 base at V and 4 bases at J, with 13 bases in the middle. CDR3: CASSYFTIGFTEAFF. CDR3 nucleotide sequence: TGTGCCAGCAGTTACTTCACGATCGGGTTCACTGAAGCTTTCTTT.

The rearrangement uses TRBV14 and TRBJ2-7, with D tentatively TRBD2 (6 bases). Germline V gene lookup returns CDR1 SGHDN and CDR2 FVKESK. V shed 1 base and J shed 2 bases, with 18 bases lying between them. The length of the CDR3 is 17 residues. The CDR3 sequence: CASSQGGRDWSPYEQYF. The DNA of the CDR3 is TGTGCCAGCAGCCAAGGGGGCCGGGACTGGAGTCCCTACGAGCAGTACTTC.

The rearrangement links TRBV7-3 to TRBJ2-1, with a tentative D call TRBD1 (6 bases). CDR3 length: 14 residues. Trimming cost V 1 base and J 8 bases, with 12 bases left between them. Germline loops: CDR1 SGHTA, CDR2 FQGTGA. The CDR3 protein is CASSLIQGSDEQFF. The CDR3 region has the DNA TGTGCCAGCAGCTTAATTCAGGGGAGCGATGAGCAGTTCTTC. Full variable domain (outside the CDR3, taken from reference TRBV7-3 and TRBJ2-1): GAGVSQTPSNKVTEKGKYVELRCDPISGHTALYWYRQSLGQGPEFLIYFQGTGAADDSGLPNDRFFAVRPEGSVSTLKIQRTERGDSAVYLCASSLIQGSDEQFFGPGTRLTVL.

This sequence joins TRBV7-3 and TRBJ1-5; D unclear. This CDR3 has 21 residues. Germline CDR1 is SGHTA and CDR2 is FQGTGA. V was pared by 5 bases and J by 5 bases, with 34 bases between. DNA for the CDR3: TGTGCCAGCAGCCTCCTATCGGGAGGGCGATTAGTAATGTTTCGGTATCAGCCCCAGCATTTT. Translating gives CASSLLSGGRLVMFRYQPQHF.

There are a few counts of this clone. The V gene is TRBV4-1, the J gene TRBJ2-7, with 12 bases that match TRBD2. The CDR3 loop spans 17 amino acids. The V segment lost 3 bases and the J segment 6 bases; nucleotides outside the gene matches: 12. Germline V gene data show CDR1 as MGHRA and CDR2 as YSYEKL. This CDR3 is CASSHLTRLAGDPEQYF. The CDR3 bases are TGCGCCAGCAGCCATCTCACGAGACTAGCGGGGGACCCCGAGCAGTACTTC.

The V and J genes are TRBV9 and TRBJ2-7; D ambiguous. CDR3 size: 13 residues. Germline V lookup: CDR1 SGDLS, CDR2 YYNGEE. The V and J ends lost 3 bases and 0 bases respectively, with 7 bases between them. In DNA form, the CDR3 reads TGTGCCAGCAGCGCCCCTAGCTCCTACGAGCAGTACTTC. It translates to CASSAPSSYEQYF.

The chain is built from TRBV5-1 and TRBJ2-2; no reliable D call. The CDR3 is 14 amino acids. V gave up 4 bases and J gave up 1 base, with 8 bases separating them. Per germline, CDR1 SGHRS and CDR2 YFSETQ. CDR3 in amino acids: CASSLGGNTGELFF. The CDR3 DNA is TGCGCCAGCAGCCTGGGCGGGAACACCGGGGAGCTGTTTTTT.

The V gene is TRBV6-5, the J gene TRBJ2-2, with a tentative D call TRBD2 (5 bases). The CDR3 extends over 14 amino acids. CDR1 is MNHEY and CDR2 is SVGAGI in the germline V gene. Between the trimmed V and J ends, which lost 5 bases and 2 bases, there was a span of 9 bases. In DNA form, the CDR3 reads TGTGCCAGCAGTAGCGGAGACAACACCGGGGAGCTGTTTTTT. Amino acids: CASSSGDNTGELFF.